Reported below is one TCR beta chain. The data are from a study of T cell repertoires in cytomegalovirus infection. Each CDR3 protein is one row after TCRdb ran MiXCR on the reads. Of hundreds of thousands of distinct CDR3 sequences in the sample, roughly 10% were seen once. V shed 1 base, J shed 3 bases, and the junction held 8 bases outside the gene matches. The CDR3 has 18 amino acids. From germline, CDR1 is SGHRS and CDR2 YFSETQ. The chain carries TRBV5-1 and TRBJ2-1, with 12 nucleotides matching TRBD2. Sequencing input: PBMCs. This TCR came from a human donor in good health (CMV status not recorded). Some clones in this sample may be carry-over from other donors' samples. The CDR3, as DNA: TGCGCCAGCAGCTTGTTTCTAGCGGGAGGGCCTGGCTACAATGAGCAGTTCTTC. Its protein product is CASSLFLAGGPGYNEQFF. The whole variable domain, remainder taken from reference TRBV5-1 and TRBJ2-1, is KAGVTQTPRYLIKTRGQQVTLSCSPISGHRSVSWYQQTPGQGLQFLFEYFSETQRNKGNFPGRFSGRQFSNSRSEMNVSTLELGDSALYLCASSLFLAGGPGYNEQFFGPGTRLTVL.